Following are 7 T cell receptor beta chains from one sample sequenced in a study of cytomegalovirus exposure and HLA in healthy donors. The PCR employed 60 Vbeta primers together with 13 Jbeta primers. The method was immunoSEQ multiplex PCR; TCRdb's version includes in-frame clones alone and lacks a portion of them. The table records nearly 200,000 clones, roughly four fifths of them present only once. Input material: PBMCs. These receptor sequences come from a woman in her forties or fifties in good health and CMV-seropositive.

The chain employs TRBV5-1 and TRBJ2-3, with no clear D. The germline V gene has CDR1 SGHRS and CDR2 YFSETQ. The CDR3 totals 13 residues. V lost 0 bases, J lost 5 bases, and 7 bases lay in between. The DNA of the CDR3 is TGCGCCAGCAGCTTGGTGACGGGAGATACGCAGTATTTT. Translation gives CASSLVTGDTQYF.

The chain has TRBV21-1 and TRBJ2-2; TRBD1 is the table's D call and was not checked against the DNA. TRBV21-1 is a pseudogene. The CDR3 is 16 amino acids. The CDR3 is CASSKGRVWNTGELFF. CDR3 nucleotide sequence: TGTGCCAGCAGCAAAGGCAGGGTGTGGAACACCGGGGAGCTGTTTTTT.

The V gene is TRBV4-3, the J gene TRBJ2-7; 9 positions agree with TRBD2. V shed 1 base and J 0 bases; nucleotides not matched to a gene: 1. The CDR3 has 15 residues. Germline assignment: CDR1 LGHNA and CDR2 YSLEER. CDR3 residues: CASSQGSGGSYEQYF. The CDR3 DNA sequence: TGCGCCAGCAGCCAAGGTAGCGGGGGCTCCTACGAGCAGTACTTC.

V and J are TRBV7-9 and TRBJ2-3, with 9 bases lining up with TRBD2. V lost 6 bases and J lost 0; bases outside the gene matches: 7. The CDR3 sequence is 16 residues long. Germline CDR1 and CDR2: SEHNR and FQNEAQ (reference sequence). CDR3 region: CASSSWLAGSTDTQYF. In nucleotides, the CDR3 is TGTGCCAGCAGTTCATGGCTAGCGGGGAGCACAGATACGCAGTATTTT.

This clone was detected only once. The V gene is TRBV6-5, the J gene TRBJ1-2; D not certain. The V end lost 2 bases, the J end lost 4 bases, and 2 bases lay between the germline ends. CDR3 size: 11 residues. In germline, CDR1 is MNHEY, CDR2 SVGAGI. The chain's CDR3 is CASSYLYGYTF. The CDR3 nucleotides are TGTGCCAGCAGTTACCTCTATGGCTACACCTTC.

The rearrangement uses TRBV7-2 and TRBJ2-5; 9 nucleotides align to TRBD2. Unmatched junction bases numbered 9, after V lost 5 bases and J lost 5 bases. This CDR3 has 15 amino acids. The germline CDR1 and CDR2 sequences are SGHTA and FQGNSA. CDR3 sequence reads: CASSPGGAGGETQYF. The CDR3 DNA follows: TGTGCCAGCAGCCCAGGGGGGGCGGGAGGGGAGACCCAGTACTTC.

The CDR3 nucleotides read TGTGCCAGCAGCGTAGCTTCGGGCACCGGGGAGCTGTTTTTT. It yields the protein CASSVASGTGELFF. V and J are TRBV9 and TRBJ2-2, with D unresolved. CDR1 and CDR2 from the germline V gene are SGDLS and YYNGEE. This CDR3 region has 14 residues. V lost 0 bases and J lost 4, with 7 bases in between.